This TCR beta chain was sequenced during a study of tumor and adjacent non-tumor tissue in lung cancer. Study information: The patients, roughly eleven men and four to six women, were roughly 30 to 76 with stage I to III disease.

Study results and caveats: Tumor repertoires had a smaller top 100 clone share than normal lung. TCR diversity was significantly greater in tumor than normal lung tissue. Shorter survival was associated with higher TCR diversity in tumors.

TCRbeta libraries were built with three rounds of nested PCR, modified from ARM-PCR. One entry per CDR3 protein, called by TCRdb with MiXCR from the multiplex PCR reads. Here the sample spans about 75,000 distinct CDR3 sequences, 55% to 70% being singletons. The CDR3 sequence is 14 residues long. Germline V gives CDR1 SGHAT, CDR2 FQNNGV. The template was RNA from unsorted bulk tissue. Distant lung tissue was collected more than 3 cm away from the tumor edge. Comments on this clonotype: Its antigen is as yet unknown. The junction shows a germline mismatch at one end, possibly a read error.

This TCR was sampled from a woman aged 45 to 65 with non-small cell lung cancer. The sample consisted of distant non-tumor lung tissue. The chain recombines TRBV11-2 with TRBJ1-4; the D is unclear. CDR3 residues: CPSSLDSTNEKRFF. CDR3 DNA sequence: TGTCCCAGTAGCCTTGATAGCACTAATGAAAAACGGTTTTTT.